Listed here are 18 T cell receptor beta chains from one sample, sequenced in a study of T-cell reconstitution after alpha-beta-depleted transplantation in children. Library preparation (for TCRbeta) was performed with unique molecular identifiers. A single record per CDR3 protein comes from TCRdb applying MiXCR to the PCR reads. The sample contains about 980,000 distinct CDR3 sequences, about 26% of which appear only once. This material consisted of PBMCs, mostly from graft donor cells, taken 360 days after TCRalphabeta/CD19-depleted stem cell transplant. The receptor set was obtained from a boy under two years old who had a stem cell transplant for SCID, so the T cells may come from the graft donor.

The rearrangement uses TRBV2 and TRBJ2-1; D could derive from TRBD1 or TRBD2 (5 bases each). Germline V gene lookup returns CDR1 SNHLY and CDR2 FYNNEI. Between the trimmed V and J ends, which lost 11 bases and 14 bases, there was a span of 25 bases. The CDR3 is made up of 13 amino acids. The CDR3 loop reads CAEGKGATSAEFF. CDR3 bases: TGTGCCGAGGGGAAGGGAGCAACGTCCGCAGAGTTCTTC.

CDR3 in amino acids: CASGLSETQYF. For the CDR3, the DNA is TGTGCTAGTGGTTTGAGCGAGACCCAGTACTTC. This chain uses TRBV12-5 with TRBJ2-5, with D uncertain. Germline lookup yields CDR1 LGHNT and CDR2 FRNRAP. This CDR3 is 11 amino acids long. Between the trimmed V and J ends, which lost 2 bases and 5 bases, there was a span of 3 bases.

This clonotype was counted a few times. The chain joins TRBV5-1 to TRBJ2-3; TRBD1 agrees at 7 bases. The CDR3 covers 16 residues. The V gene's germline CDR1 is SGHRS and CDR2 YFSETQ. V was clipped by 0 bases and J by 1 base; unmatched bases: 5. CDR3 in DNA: TGCGCCAGCAGCTTGGGGGTAGGGGGCGGCACAGATACGCAGTATTTT. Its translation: CASSLGVGGGTDTQYF. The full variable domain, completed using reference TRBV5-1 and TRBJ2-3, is KAGVTQTPRYLIKTRGQQVTLSCSPISGHRSVSWYQQTPGQGLQFLFEYFSETQRNKGNFPGRFSGRQFSNSRSEMNVSTLELGDSALYLCASSLGVGGGTDTQYFGPGTRLTVL.

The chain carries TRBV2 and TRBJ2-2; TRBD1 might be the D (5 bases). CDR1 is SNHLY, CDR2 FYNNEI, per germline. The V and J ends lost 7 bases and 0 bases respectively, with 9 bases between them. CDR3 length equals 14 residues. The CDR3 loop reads CASKWGTNTGELFF. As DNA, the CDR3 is TGTGCCAGCAAATGGGGCACGAACACCGGGGAGCTGTTTTTT.

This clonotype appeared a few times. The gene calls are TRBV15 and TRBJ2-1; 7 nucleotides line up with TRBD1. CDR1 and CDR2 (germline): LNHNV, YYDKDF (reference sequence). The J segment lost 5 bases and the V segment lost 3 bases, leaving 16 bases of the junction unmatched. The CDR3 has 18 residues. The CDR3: CATSSPHAGTAGHNEQFF. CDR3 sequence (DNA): TGTGCCACCAGCAGTCCTCACGCCGGGACAGCCGGTCACAATGAGCAGTTCTTC.

The CDR3 spells CASSQGKPSSGANVLTF. The DNA of the CDR3 is TGTGCCAGCAGCCAGGGAAAACCATCGTCTGGGGCCAACGTCCTGACTTTC. This chain uses TRBV21-1 with TRBJ2-6; TRBD1, as called in the table, went unchecked against the DNA. TRBV21-1 is a known pseudogene. The CDR3 is 17 amino acids.

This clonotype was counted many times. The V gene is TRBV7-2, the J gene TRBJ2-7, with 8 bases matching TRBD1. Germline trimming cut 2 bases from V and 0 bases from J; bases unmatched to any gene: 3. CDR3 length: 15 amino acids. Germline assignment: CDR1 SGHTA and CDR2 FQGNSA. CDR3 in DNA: TGTGCCAGCAGCTTAAGCAGGGGGCACTCCTACGAGCAGTACTTC. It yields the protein CASSLSRGHSYEQYF.

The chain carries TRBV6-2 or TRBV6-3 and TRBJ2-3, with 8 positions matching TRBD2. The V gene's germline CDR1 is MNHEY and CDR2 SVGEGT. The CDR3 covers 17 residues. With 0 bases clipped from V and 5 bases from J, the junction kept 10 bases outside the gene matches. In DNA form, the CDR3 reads TGTGCCAGCAGTTACTCGTTGTCGGGGGGGCCGGAAGATACGCAGTATTTT. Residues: CASSYSLSGGPEDTQYF.

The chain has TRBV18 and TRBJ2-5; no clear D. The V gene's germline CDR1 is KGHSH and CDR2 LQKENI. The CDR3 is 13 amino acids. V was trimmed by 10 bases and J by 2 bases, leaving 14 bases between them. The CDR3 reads CATQISGQETQYF. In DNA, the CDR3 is TGTGCCACACAGATCTCCGGACAAGAGACCCAGTACTTC.

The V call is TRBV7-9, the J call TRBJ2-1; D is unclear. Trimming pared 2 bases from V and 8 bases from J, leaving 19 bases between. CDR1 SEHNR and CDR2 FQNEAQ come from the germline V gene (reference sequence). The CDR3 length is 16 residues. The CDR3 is CASSLRSESLRDEQFF. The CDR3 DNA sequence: TGTGCCAGCAGCTTACGCTCAGAATCCCTTCGGGATGAGCAGTTCTTC.

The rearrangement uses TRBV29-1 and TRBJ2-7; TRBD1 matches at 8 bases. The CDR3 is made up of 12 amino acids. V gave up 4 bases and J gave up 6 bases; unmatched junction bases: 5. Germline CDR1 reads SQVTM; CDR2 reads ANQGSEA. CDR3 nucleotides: TGCAGCGTTGTTTTGCAGGGGGCCGAGCAGTACTTC. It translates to CSVVLQGAEQYF.

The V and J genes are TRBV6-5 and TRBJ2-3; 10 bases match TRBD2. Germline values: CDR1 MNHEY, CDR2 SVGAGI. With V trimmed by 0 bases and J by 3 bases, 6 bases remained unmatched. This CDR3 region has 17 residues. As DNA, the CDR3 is TGTGCCAGCAGTTACTCGGTAGCGGGGGGAGGTACAGATACGCAGTATTTT. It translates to CASSYSVAGGGTDTQYF.

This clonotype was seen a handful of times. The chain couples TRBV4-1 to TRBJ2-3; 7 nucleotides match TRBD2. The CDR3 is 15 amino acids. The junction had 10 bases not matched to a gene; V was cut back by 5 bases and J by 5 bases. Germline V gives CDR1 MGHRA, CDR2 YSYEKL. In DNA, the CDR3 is TGCGCCAGCAGCGCGGGAGCCCCCGGAATAGATACGCAGTATTTT. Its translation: CASSAGAPGIDTQYF.

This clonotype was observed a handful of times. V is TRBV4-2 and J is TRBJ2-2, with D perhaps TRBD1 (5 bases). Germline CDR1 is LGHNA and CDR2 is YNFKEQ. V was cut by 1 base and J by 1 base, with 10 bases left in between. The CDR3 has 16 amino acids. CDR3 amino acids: CASSQGGAVNTGELFF. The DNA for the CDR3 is TGTGCCAGCAGCCAAGGTGGGGCAGTGAACACCGGGGAGCTGTTTTTT.

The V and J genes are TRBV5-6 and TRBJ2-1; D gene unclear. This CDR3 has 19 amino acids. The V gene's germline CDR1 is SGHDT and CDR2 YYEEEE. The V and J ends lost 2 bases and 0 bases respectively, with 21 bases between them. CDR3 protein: CASSLKARKFFHSYNEQFF. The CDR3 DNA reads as TGTGCCAGCAGCTTAAAGGCCAGAAAATTCTTCCACTCCTACAATGAGCAGTTCTTC.

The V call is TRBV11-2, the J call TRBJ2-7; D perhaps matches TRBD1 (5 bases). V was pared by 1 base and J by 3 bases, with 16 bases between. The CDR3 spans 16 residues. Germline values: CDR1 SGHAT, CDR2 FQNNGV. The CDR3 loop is CASSLGSKGANYEQYF. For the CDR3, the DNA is TGTGCCAGCAGCTTAGGTTCAAAAGGGGCCAACTACGAGCAGTACTTC.

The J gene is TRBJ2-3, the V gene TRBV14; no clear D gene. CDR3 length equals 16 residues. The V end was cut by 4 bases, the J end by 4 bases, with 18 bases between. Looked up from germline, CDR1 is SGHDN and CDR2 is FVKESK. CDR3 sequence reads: CASSPKSWLGADTQYF. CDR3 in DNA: TGTGCCAGCAGCCCCAAGAGTTGGTTGGGCGCAGATACGCAGTATTTT. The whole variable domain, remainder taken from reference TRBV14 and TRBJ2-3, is EAGVTQFPSHSVIEKGQTVTLRCDPISGHDNLYWYRRVMGKEIKFLLHFVKESKQDESGMPNNRFLAERTGGTYSTLKVQPAELEDSGVYFCASSPKSWLGADTQYFGPGTRLTVL.

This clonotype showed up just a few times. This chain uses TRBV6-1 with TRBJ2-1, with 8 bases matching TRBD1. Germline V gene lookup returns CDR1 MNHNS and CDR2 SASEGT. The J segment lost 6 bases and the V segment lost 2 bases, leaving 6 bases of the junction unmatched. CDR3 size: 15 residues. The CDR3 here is CASSERRTGRNEQFF. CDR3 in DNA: TGTGCCAGCAGTGAACGTCGGACAGGGCGCAATGAGCAGTTCTTC.